Listed below are T cell receptor beta chains from one sample, sequenced in a study of long-term antiretroviral therapy in people with HIV. The method was immunoSEQ multiplex PCR; TCRdb's version includes in-frame clones alone and lacks a portion of them. The table has 25,000 to 35,000 clones, 80% to 90% seen once; the top ten hold approximately 3.8%. The sequences come from unsorted PBMCs, collected 0.8 years before starting antiretroviral therapy. Source of these receptors: a man aged 18 to 30 with HIV. Both conserved end residues are part of each CDR3. The D gene is left open where the match is weak. Some rows have no size entry. The others give once, few or many, or a class for an expanded clone.

J gene: TRBJ2-7; D gene: TRBD2; V gene: TRBV19; clone size: NA; CDR3 protein: CASSSRTSGGSYEQYF; CDR3 DNA: TGTGCCAGTAGCTCCCGGACTAGCGGGGGCTCCTACGAGCAGTACTTC
J gene: TRBJ2-1; D gene: TRBD1; V gene: TRBV6-5; clone size: NA; CDR3 protein: CASSYSVTGPYEQFF; CDR3 DNA: TGTGCCAGCAGTTACTCAGTGACAGGGCCTTATGAGCAGTTCTTC
J gene: TRBJ1-2; D gene: NA; V gene: TRBV7-8; clone size: NA; CDR3 protein: CASSPGTHHYGYTF; CDR3 DNA: TGTGCCAGCAGCCCCGGGACACACCACTATGGCTACACCTTC
J gene: TRBJ1-5; D gene: NA; V gene: TRBV4-3; clone size: NA; CDR3 protein: CASSPTRNQPQHF; CDR3 DNA: TGCGCCAGCAGCCCCACCAGAAATCAGCCCCAGCATTTT
J gene: TRBJ2-3; D gene: TRBD2; V gene: TRBV29-1; clone size: NA; CDR3 protein: CSVGGGDTQYF; CDR3 DNA: TGCAGCGTTGGGGGAGGGGATACGCAGTATTTT
J gene: TRBJ2-5; D gene: TRBD2; V gene: TRBV19; clone size: few; CDR3 protein: CASSIPAAGGETQYF; CDR3 DNA: TGTGCCAGTAGTATACCCGCAGCGGGAGGAGAGACCCAGTACTTC
J gene: TRBJ2-3; D gene: NA; V gene: TRBV7-9; clone size: once; CDR3 protein: CASSSGADTQYF; CDR3 DNA: TGTGCCAGCAGCTCAGGGGCAGATACGCAGTATTTT
J gene: TRBJ2-1; D gene: NA; V gene: TRBV19; clone size: NA; CDR3 protein: CASSISGYNEQFF; CDR3 DNA: TGTGCCAGTAGTATCTCTGGGTACAATGAGCAGTTCTTC
J gene: TRBJ1-1; D gene: NA; V gene: TRBV6-1; clone size: NA; CDR3 protein: CASSEGIDVLRDMFFEAFF; CDR3 DNA: TGTGCCAGCAGTGAAGGGATCGACGTTCTCCGGGACATGTTTTTTGAAGCTTTCTTT
J gene: TRBJ2-1; D gene: TRBD2; V gene: TRBV15; clone size: NA; CDR3 protein: CATSRAVREGSYNEQFF; CDR3 DNA: TGTGCCACCAGCAGAGCGGTGCGGGAGGGCTCCTACAATGAGCAGTTCTTC
J gene: TRBJ1-4; D gene: TRBD1; V gene: TRBV5-1; clone size: NA; CDR3 protein: CASSLGAAGTANEKLFF; CDR3 DNA: TGCGCCAGCAGCTTGGGGGCCGCCGGGACAGCTAATGAAAAACTGTTTTTT
J gene: TRBJ1-4; D gene: NA; V gene: TRBV23-1; clone size: NA; CDR3 protein: CASSQATRVEKLFF; CDR3 DNA: TGCGCCAGCAGTCAAGCGACAAGGGTGGAAAAACTGTTTTTT
J gene: TRBJ2-2; D gene: NA; V gene: TRBV7-9; clone size: few; CDR3 protein: CASSLSYGELFF; CDR3 DNA: TGTGCCAGCAGCTTATCTTACGGGGAGCTGTTTTTT
J gene: TRBJ2-1; D gene: NA; V gene: TRBV7-8; clone size: NA; CDR3 protein: CASSTQKTYNEQFF; CDR3 DNA: TGTGCCAGCAGCACCCAAAAAACCTACAATGAGCAGTTCTTC
J gene: TRBJ2-1; D gene: NA; V gene: TRBV11-2; clone size: NA; CDR3 protein: CASSTGYNNEQFF; CDR3 DNA: TGTGCCAGCAGCACGGGATACAACAATGAGCAGTTCTTC
J gene: TRBJ2-2; D gene: NA; V gene: TRBV4-2; clone size: once; CDR3 protein: CASSHLGTQGRELFF; CDR3 DNA: TGTGCCAGCAGCCACCTGGGCACCCAAGGACGGGAGCTGTTTTTT
J gene: TRBJ1-2; D gene: TRBD1; V gene: TRBV5-6; clone size: NA; CDR3 protein: CASSADRDYDYTF; CDR3 DNA: TGTGCCAGCAGCGCGGACAGGGACTATGACTACACCTTC
J gene: TRBJ1-3; D gene: NA; V gene: TRBV7-2; clone size: NA; CDR3 protein: CASSLGVNTIYF; CDR3 DNA: TGTGCCAGCAGCTTAGGCGTGAACACCATATATTTT
J gene: TRBJ1-1; D gene: NA; V gene: TRBV5-1; clone size: NA; CDR3 protein: CASGLKGNTEAFF; CDR3 DNA: TGCGCCAGCGGACTCAAGGGCAACACTGAAGCTTTCTTT
J gene: TRBJ2-1; D gene: TRBD2; V gene: TRBV27; clone size: NA; CDR3 protein: CASSLPTPSGTHNEQFF; CDR3 DNA: TGTGCCAGCAGTTTACCCACCCCTAGCGGAACGCACAATGAGCAGTTCTTC
J gene: TRBJ2-7; D gene: NA; V gene: TRBV10-2; clone size: NA; CDR3 protein: CASSAPGQGSYEQYF; CDR3 DNA: TGCGCCAGCAGCGCCCCAGGGCAAGGATCCTACGAGCAGTACTTC
J gene: TRBJ2-3; D gene: TRBD2; V gene: TRBV4-2; clone size: NA; CDR3 protein: CASSQRLAGGPGDTQYF; CDR3 DNA: TGTGCCAGCAGCCAACGCCTAGCGGGGGGGCCTGGAGATACGCAGTATTTT
J gene: TRBJ1-2; D gene: NA; V gene: TRBV7-8; clone size: NA; CDR3 protein: CASSLAKRSVRYYGYTF; CDR3 DNA: TGTGCCAGCAGCTTAGCGAAAAGATCTGTACGGTACTATGGCTACACCTTC
J gene: TRBJ2-5; D gene: TRBD2; V gene: TRBV13; clone size: once; CDR3 protein: CASSRGVVNQETQYF; CDR3 DNA: TGTGCCAGCAGCCGGGGGGTGGTCAATCAAGAGACCCAGTACTTC
J gene: TRBJ2-2; D gene: NA; V gene: TRBV11-2; clone size: NA; CDR3 protein: CASSHRDFNTGELFF; CDR3 DNA: TGTGCCAGCAGCCACCGGGACTTTAACACCGGGGAGCTGTTTTTT
J gene: TRBJ2-5; D gene: TRBD2; V gene: TRBV5-1; clone size: NA; CDR3 protein: CASSAGLAAPETQYF; CDR3 DNA: TGCGCCAGCAGCGCCGGACTAGCGGCCCCAGAGACCCAGTACTTC
J gene: TRBJ2-7; D gene: NA; V gene: TRBV11-2; clone size: NA; CDR3 protein: CASSWTFEQYF; CDR3 DNA: TGTGCCAGCAGCTGGACATTCGAGCAGTACTTC
J gene: TRBJ2-1; D gene: NA; V gene: TRBV4-3; clone size: NA; CDR3 protein: CASSQVAGAGAMENEQFF; CDR3 DNA: TGCGCCAGCAGCCAAGTTGCCGGTGCGGGGGCGATGGAGAATGAGCAGTTCTTC
J gene: TRBJ2-3; D gene: TRBD2; V gene: TRBV5-5; clone size: NA; CDR3 protein: CASSRGLAGVGTQYF; CDR3 DNA: TGTGCCAGCAGCAGGGGACTAGCGGGAGTAGGCACGCAGTATTTT
J gene: TRBJ1-6; D gene: NA; V gene: TRBV14; clone size: NA; CDR3 protein: CASSQTQFYNSPLHF; CDR3 DNA: TGTGCCAGCAGCCAGACCCAATTCTATAATTCACCCCTCCACTTT
J gene: TRBJ1-4; D gene: NA; V gene: TRBV5-1; clone size: NA; CDR3 protein: CASSLDWNNDEKLFF; CDR3 DNA: TGCGCCAGCAGCTTGGATTGGAACAACGATGAAAAACTGTTTTTT
J gene: TRBJ2-3; D gene: TRBD1; V gene: TRBV5-5; clone size: NA; CDR3 protein: CASSLRQGITDTQYF; CDR3 DNA: TGTGCCAGCAGCTTGAGACAGGGGATCACAGATACGCAGTATTTT
J gene: TRBJ1-4; D gene: TRBD1; V gene: TRBV4-2; clone size: NA; CDR3 protein: CASRQGSVEKLFF; CDR3 DNA: TGTGCCAGTCGACAGGGGTCCGTTGAAAAACTGTTTTTT
J gene: TRBJ1-2; D gene: NA; V gene: TRBV5-4; clone size: few; CDR3 protein: CASSSPNYGYTF; CDR3 DNA: TGTGCCAGCAGCTCCCCTAACTATGGCTACACCTTC
J gene: TRBJ2-5; D gene: NA; V gene: TRBV4-1; clone size: NA; CDR3 protein: CASSRLGRGETQYF; CDR3 DNA: TGCGCCAGCAGCCGCCTGGGTCGCGGTGAGACCCAGTACTTC
J gene: TRBJ2-5; D gene: TRBD1; V gene: TRBV7-2; clone size: once; CDR3 protein: CASSRQGGETQYF; CDR3 DNA: TGTGCCAGCAGCCGACAGGGTGGAGAGACCCAGTACTTC
J gene: TRBJ2-3; D gene: NA; V gene: TRBV5-1; clone size: NA; CDR3 protein: CASSSLAEKFADTQYF; CDR3 DNA: TGCGCCAGCAGCTCCTTAGCGGAGAAGTTCGCAGATACGCAGTATTTT
J gene: TRBJ1-1; D gene: NA; V gene: TRBV6-5; clone size: NA; CDR3 protein: CASSYSQGSEAFF; CDR3 DNA: TGTGCCAGCAGTTACTCACAGGGTAGTGAAGCTTTCTTT
J gene: TRBJ2-2; D gene: NA; V gene: TRBV7-8; clone size: NA; CDR3 protein: CASSPGHPNTGELFF; CDR3 DNA: TGTGCCAGCAGCCCGGGCCACCCGAACACCGGGGAGCTGTTTTTT
J gene: TRBJ2-3; D gene: NA; V gene: TRBV11-2; clone size: NA; CDR3 protein: CASSLLAPDTQYF; CDR3 DNA: TGTGCCAGCAGCTTGCTAGCTCCAGATACGCAGTATTTT
J gene: TRBJ1-5; D gene: NA; V gene: TRBV7-2; clone size: once; CDR3 protein: CASSLVYNQPQHF; CDR3 DNA: TGTGCCAGCAGCTTAGTTTATAATCAGCCCCAGCATTTT
J gene: TRBJ2-3; D gene: TRBD2; V gene: TRBV7-9; clone size: NA; CDR3 protein: CASSPGLAGFGTQYF; CDR3 DNA: TGTGCCAGCAGCCCCGGACTAGCGGGATTTGGTACGCAGTATTTT
J gene: TRBJ2-1; D gene: NA; V gene: TRBV2; clone size: few; CDR3 protein: CASSVGGEQFF; CDR3 DNA: TGTGCCAGCAGTGTTGGGGGGGAGCAGTTCTTC
J gene: TRBJ1-2; D gene: TRBD1; V gene: TRBV28; clone size: few; CDR3 protein: CASSLDRGYGYTF; CDR3 DNA: TGTGCCAGCAGTCTTGACAGGGGCTATGGCTACACCTTC
J gene: TRBJ2-7; D gene: NA; V gene: TRBV19; clone size: NA; CDR3 protein: CASSTFLASSYEQYF; CDR3 DNA: TGTGCCAGTAGTACGTTCCTAGCCTCCTCCTACGAGCAGTACTTC
J gene: TRBJ2-3; D gene: TRBD2; V gene: TRBV10-2; clone size: NA; CDR3 protein: CASSEEWTSGFTDTQYF; CDR3 DNA: TGCGCCAGCAGTGAGGAGTGGACTAGCGGATTCACAGATACGCAGTATTTT
J gene: TRBJ2-1; D gene: TRBD1; V gene: TRBV29-1; clone size: NA; CDR3 protein: CSVTGQGGEQFF; CDR3 DNA: TGCAGCGTTACTGGACAGGGGGGTGAGCAGTTCTTC
J gene: TRBJ2-4; D gene: NA; V gene: TRBV10-2; clone size: NA; CDR3 protein: CASSGFGSKNIQYF; CDR3 DNA: TGCGCCAGCAGTGGATTTGGGTCCAAAAACATTCAGTACTTC
J gene: TRBJ1-1; D gene: NA; V gene: TRBV30; clone size: NA; CDR3 protein: CAWSLSGAGNTEAFF; CDR3 DNA: TGTGCCTGGAGTCTTTCCGGGGCCGGGAACACTGAAGCTTTCTTT
J gene: TRBJ2-2; D gene: NA; V gene: TRBV30; clone size: NA; CDR3 protein: CAWRGLVGELFF; CDR3 DNA: TGTGCCTGGAGAGGGTTGGTCGGGGAGCTGTTTTTT
J gene: TRBJ2-2; D gene: NA; V gene: TRBV12-1; clone size: NA; CDR3 protein: CASSFLLAGGTGELFF; CDR3 DNA: TGTGCCAGCAGCTTTCTACTAGCGGGGGGTACCGGGGAGCTGTTTTTT
J gene: TRBJ2-7; D gene: NA; V gene: TRBV6-5; clone size: NA; CDR3 protein: CASSYSYFNTYEQYF; CDR3 DNA: TGTGCCAGCAGTTACTCCTATTTTAATACCTACGAGCAGTACTTC
J gene: TRBJ2-1; D gene: NA; V gene: TRBV7-6; clone size: NA; CDR3 protein: CASSFGTYNEQFF; CDR3 DNA: TGTGCCAGCAGCTTTGGCACCTACAATGAGCAGTTCTTC
J gene: TRBJ1-1; D gene: NA; V gene: TRBV5-4; clone size: NA; CDR3 protein: CASSLAAKTEAFF; CDR3 DNA: TGTGCCAGCAGCTTGGCGGCGAAAACTGAAGCTTTCTTT
J gene: TRBJ2-2; D gene: TRBD2; V gene: TRBV10-3; clone size: NA; CDR3 protein: CAISDGRGVNTGELFF; CDR3 DNA: TGTGCCATCAGTGACGGGAGGGGGGTGAACACCGGGGAGCTGTTTTTT
J gene: TRBJ1-2; D gene: TRBD1; V gene: TRBV2; clone size: NA; CDR3 protein: CASSEGERTGDGYTF; CDR3 DNA: TGTGCCAGCAGTGAAGGCGAGAGGACAGGGGATGGCTACACCTTC
J gene: TRBJ2-5; D gene: TRBD2; V gene: TRBV5-1; clone size: NA; CDR3 protein: CASSRDYNQETQYF; CDR3 DNA: TGCGCCAGCAGCCGGGACTACAACCAAGAGACCCAGTACTTC
J gene: TRBJ2-3; D gene: NA; V gene: TRBV20-1; clone size: NA; CDR3 protein: CSASETDTQYF; CDR3 DNA: TGCAGTGCTAGTGAAACAGATACGCAGTATTTT
J gene: TRBJ1-1; D gene: NA; V gene: TRBV29-1; clone size: NA; CDR3 protein: CSVENSRHAEAFF; CDR3 DNA: TGCAGCGTTGAAAACTCCCGACACGCTGAAGCTTTCTTT